The 8 T cell receptor beta chains given below trace back to one sample, sequenced in a study of cytomegalovirus exposure and HLA in healthy donors (dated by TCRdb to 2016 to 2017). Library preparation employed the immunoSEQ multiplex PCR assay. A mixture of 60 forward primers for TCR Vbeta segments and 13 reverse primers for TCR Jbeta segments was used in the multiplex PCR. TCRdb retrieved this table from immuneACCESS and kept in-frame rearrangements only. Not all clones are present; in checked studies, unresolved V genes account for under half, and no reason is known for the remainder. The sample records 150,000 to 200,000 clones, 65% to 80% of which are singletons. The leading ten clones occupy around 1.9% of the sample. Sequencing was performed on PBMCs. The receptors here all came from a man in his forties or fifties in good health and CMV-seronegative.

The V and J genes are TRBV5-1 and TRBJ2-1; no reliable D call. Trimming took 1 base from V and 7 from J, leaving 6 bases between them. CDR1 and CDR2 from the germline V gene are SGHRS and YFSETQ. There are 12 residues in the CDR3. CDR3 loop: CASSLILNEQFF. For the CDR3, the DNA is TGCGCCAGCAGCTTGATATTGAATGAGCAGTTCTTC.

The chain recombines TRBV5-1 with TRBJ1-1; 10 bases match TRBD1. CDR1 is SGHRS, CDR2 YFSETQ, per germline. V shed 6 bases and J 5 bases; nucleotides not matched to a gene: 7. There are 14 residues in the CDR3. CDR3 protein: CASTKTGGWTEAFF. The CDR3 DNA reads TGCGCCAGCACGAAGACAGGGGGCTGGACTGAAGCTTTCTTT.

Of note for this clone: At one end, the junction sequence differs from germline, possibly due to a read error. V and J are TRBV28 and TRBJ2-6, with D possibly being TRBD1 (5 bases). This CDR3 is built from 14 residues. In germline, CDR1 is MDHEN, CDR2 SYDVKM. The CDR3 is CASSFPGWANGLTF. The CDR3 nucleotides are TGTGCCAGCAGTTTTCCAGGGTGGGCCAACGGCCTGACTTTC.

The chain couples TRBV7-9 to TRBJ2-3; weak D call: TRBD2 (7 bases). CDR1 is SEHNR, CDR2 FQNEAQ, per germline (reference sequence). Between the trimmed V and J ends, which lost 5 bases and 6 bases, there was a span of 15 bases. The CDR3 has 14 amino acids. In DNA form, the CDR3 reads TGTGCCAGCAGCAGCGGGGACACCAGGGATACGCAGTATTTT. Its protein product is CASSSGDTRDTQYF.

The chain recombines TRBV30 with TRBJ2-7, with TRBD1 identical over 11 bases. V gave up 1 base and J gave up 1 base; unmatched junction bases: 12. Germline CDR1 reads GTSNPN; CDR2 reads SVGIG (reference sequence). The CDR3 spans 18 residues. The CDR3 sequence: CAWSDLRIGTGGSYEQYF. In DNA, the CDR3 is TGTGCCTGGAGTGACCTTCGAATAGGGACAGGGGGGTCCTACGAGCAGTACTTC.

The chain is built from TRBV14 and TRBJ2-5; unclear D gene. V dropped 9 bases and J dropped 5 bases, with 7 bases sitting between them. CDR1 is SGHDN, CDR2 FVKESK, per germline. This CDR3 is 10 amino acids long. This CDR3 is CARSRETQYF. Here the CDR3 DNA reads TGTGCCAGGTCGAGGGAGACCCAGTACTTC.

This sequence joins TRBV5-1 and TRBJ2-5, with TRBD1 matching over 9 bases. The J call could be wrong; TRBJ2-7 is a better fit for the DNA end. The CDR3 runs to 15 residues. CDR1 is SGHRS and CDR2 is YFSETQ in the germline V gene. As DNA, the CDR3 is TGCGCCAGCAGCTTGCAGGGACAGGGTCGCTCCGAGCAGTACTTC. It translates to CASSLQGQGRSEQYF.

J is TRBJ2-7 and V is TRBV11-3; 8 bases agree with TRBD2. There are 15 residues in the CDR3. Germline CDR1 is SGHNT and CDR2 is YENEEA. V lost 6 bases to trimming and J lost 4 bases; unmatched junction nucleotides: 11. CDR3 sequence (DNA): TGTGCCAGCAGGTCCTCCGGGACTAGGATGTACGAGCAGTACTTC. Amino acid sequence: CASRSSGTRMYEQYF.